Listed below are T cell receptor beta chains from one sample, sequenced in a study of cytomegalovirus exposure and HLA in healthy donors. Assay: immunoSEQ multiplex PCR; the TCRdb copy retains only in-frame clones and omits some. The sample holds 130,000 or so clones, under 75% seen once. The sequencing input was PBMCs. The receptor source for this set is a woman in her 40s in good health and CMV-seronegative. The CDR3 runs from the conserved cysteine through the conserved F or W. The D gene is left open where the match is weak. A clone size is listed for some rows: how often the clone was seen (once, few, many), or a class if it is expanded.

clone_size j_call v_call d_call cdr3_nt cdr3_aa
. TRBJ1-1 TRBV6-6 . TGTGCCAGCAGTTACTCCTCCTATGGGAACACTGAAGCTTTCTTT CASSYSSYGNTEAFF
few TRBJ1-2 TRBV7-2 . TGTGCCAGCAGCCAGACTAACTATGGCTACACCTTC CASSQTNYGYTF
. TRBJ1-1 TRBV14 TRBD1 TGTGCCAGCAGCTACAGGGGGAGAGGTGAAGCTTTCTTT CASSYRGRGEAFF
. TRBJ2-3 TRBV28 TRBD2 TGTGCCAGCAACACCGGGACTAGCTACACAGATACGCAGTATTTT CASNTGTSYTDTQYF
. TRBJ1-1 TRBV4-2 TRBD1 TGTGCCAGCAGCCTGGACAGGAGTAGCACTGAAGCTTTCTTT CASSLDRSSTEAFF
. TRBJ2-2 TRBV6-1 TRBD2 TGTGCCAGCAGTGAACTAGCGGGGGGCACCGGGGAGCTGTTTTTT CASSELAGGTGELFF
. TRBJ2-1 TRBV28 TRBD1 TGTGCCAGCAGTCCCTTGACAGGGGGGGACAATGAGCAGTTCTTC CASSPLTGGDNEQFF
. TRBJ2-5 TRBV4-2 TRBD2 TGTGCCAGCAGCCGGCCTAGCGGGGGGTCGGAGACCCAGTACTTC CASSRPSGGSETQYF
. TRBJ1-5 TRBV5-1 TRBD1 TGCGCCAGCAGCTTGGCAGCAGGGGGTTCGCAGCCCCAGCATTTT CASSLAAGGSQPQHF
. TRBJ2-3 TRBV9 TRBD2 TGTGCCAGCAACCCTAGCGGGGAAACAGATACGCAGTATTTT CASNPSGETDTQYF
. TRBJ1-1 TRBV6-5 . TGTGCCAGCCAGGGGCTCATGAACACTGAAGCTTTCTTT CASQGLMNTEAFF
. TRBJ1-6 TRBV5-1 . TGCGCCAGCCGACGGGAGAATTCACCCCTCCACTTT CASRRENSPLHF
once TRBJ2-1 TRBV5-1 . TGCGCCAGCAGCTCTTTCGTGACAATCGTTTCGTCGGTCGATGAGCAGTTCTTC CASSSFVTIVSSVDEQFF
. TRBJ2-7 TRBV14 . TGTGCCAGCAGCCAAGCCTTCGGGACCTACGAGCAGTACTTC CASSQAFGTYEQYF
. TRBJ2-7 TRBV18 . TGTGCCAGCTCACCACTCGTGACTGCTACCTACGAGCAGTACTTC CASSPLVTATYEQYF
. TRBJ1-2 TRBV5-6 . TGTGCCAGCAGCCATGGAGCCAACAGGGATGGCTACACCTTC CASSHGANRDGYTF
. TRBJ2-2 TRBV4-2 . TGTGCCAGCACCCGCGACCCCTGGACAGTCCTCTCCCCGAACACCGGGGAGCTGTTTTTT CASTRDPWTVLSPNTGELFF
. TRBJ1-5 TRBV18 . TGTGCCAGCTCACCGTCGACAGGAATTCGCAATCAGCCCCAGCATTTT CASSPSTGIRNQPQHF
medium-sized TRBJ1-1 TRBV6-1 . TGTGCCAGCAGTGGGACAATGAACACTGAAGCTTTCTTT CASSGTMNTEAFF
. TRBJ2-3 TRBV27 TRBD1 TGTGCCAGCAGTTCCCTGACAGGGGCCAGCACAGATACGCAGTATTTT CASSSLTGASTDTQYF
. TRBJ1-5 TRBV7-9 TRBD1 TGTGCCAGCAGCTTATCTGCAGGGGGCCTGGAGAGACAGCCCCAGCATTTT CASSLSAGGLERQPQHF
few TRBJ1-1 TRBV11-2 TRBD1 TGTGCCAGCAGGGAACCCGGGACAGGACGCACTGAAGCTTTCTTT CASREPGTGRTEAFF
few TRBJ1-1 TRBV9 . TGTGCCAGCAGCGTAGATCAGGGCAGGGTGGGCACTGAAGCTTTCTTT CASSVDQGRVGTEAFF
. TRBJ1-1 TRBV7-3 . TGTGCCAGCAGCTCCAGGGGCGAGGTGGCTTTCTTT CASSSRGEVAFF
. TRBJ2-1 TRBV15 . TGTGCCACCAGCTTAGCGAACTACAATGAGCAGTTCTTC CATSLANYNEQFF
few TRBJ2-7 TRBV28 . TGTGCCAGCAGTTCCAGACTGGCACCCTACGAGCAGTACTTC CASSSRLAPYEQYF
. TRBJ1-5 TRBV9 . TGTGCCAGCAGCGTAGGCACTGCCGGTCAGCCCCAGCATTTT CASSVGTAGQPQHF
few TRBJ2-1 TRBV6-1 TRBD2 TGTGCCAGCAGTGCTAGCGGGGGGTGGAATGAGCAGTTCTTC CASSASGGWNEQFF
. TRBJ2-2 TRBV7-3 . TGTGCCAGCAGCTCCGGACAGCGCACCGGGGAGCTGTTTTTT CASSSGQRTGELFF
. TRBJ2-2 TRBV11-3 . TGTGCCAGCAGCCCTAACACCGGGGAGCTGTTTTTT CASSPNTGELFF
. TRBJ2-5 TRBV5-4 TRBD1 TGTGCCAGCAGTGTGACAGGGTTAGGGACCCAGTACTTC CASSVTGLGTQYF
few TRBJ1-1 TRBV27 TRBD1 TGTGCCAGCAGAACAGGGGCGGTCGGCACTGAAGCTTTCTTT CASRTGAVGTEAFF
. TRBJ1-1 TRBV5-1 TRBD1 TGCGCCAGCAGCTTGGGACAGGGCGAAGCTTTCTTT CASSLGQGEAFF
. TRBJ2-1 TRBV12-5 . TGTGCTAGTGGTCCTACCGGGACTGGCTCCTACAATGAGCAGTTCTTC CASGPTGTGSYNEQFF
. TRBJ2-1 TRBV2 . TGTGCCAGTTTCCGGGACTCGAAAAGCAATGAGCAGTTCTTC CASFRDSKSNEQFF
. TRBJ2-7 TRBV30 . TGTGCCTCAACAGGAACTTACGAGCAGTACTTC CASTGTYEQYF
few TRBJ1-3 TRBV7-9 . TGTGCCAGCAGCCCAGGAGGCTCTGGAAACACCATATATTTT CASSPGGSGNTIYF
. TRBJ2-7 TRBV27 . TGTGCCAGCAGTCCCCCTGATATGCTACGCGAGCAGTACTTC CASSPPDMLREQYF
few TRBJ1-6 TRBV25-1 TRBD1 TGTGCCAGCAGTGAACTAGGGGGGACAGCGGGTTCACCCCTCCACTTT CASSELGGTAGSPLHF
. TRBJ2-7 TRBV5-1 TRBD1 TGCGCCAGCAGCTTGGGGCCCCCCCGGGACAGGGTCGTCGAGCAGTACTTC CASSLGPPRDRVVEQYF
. TRBJ1-3 TRBV7-8 . TGTGCCAGCAGCTTTTTAGGGGTTGACACCATATATTTT CASSFLGVDTIYF
. TRBJ1-2 TRBV7-2 TRBD1 TGTGCCAGCAGCAAGGGGACAGAAGTTGGCTACACCTTC CASSKGTEVGYTF
few TRBJ2-3 TRBV7-9 . TGTGCCAGCAGCTTAATTGAGGGTGGCACAGATACGCAGTATTTT CASSLIEGGTDTQYF
few TRBJ1-5 TRBV19 TRBD1 TGTGCCAGTAGTATCCGGACAGGGAATCAGCCCCAGCATTTT CASSIRTGNQPQHF
. TRBJ2-5 TRBV5-1 TRBD2 TGCGCCAGCAGCTTACGACTAGCGGGGGACCCCCAAGAGACCCAGTACTTC CASSLRLAGDPQETQYF